A selection of T cell receptor beta chains follows, all from one sample in a study of neoadjuvant anti-PD-1 for oral cavity cancer. Libraries were prepared by immunoSEQ multiplex PCR; TCRdb keeps only in-frame clonotypes and omits some of them. The sample has 6,500 to 8,000 clones, 67% seen once; the top ten hold about 3.5%. Sequencing was performed on PBMCs, taken after nivolumab (anti-PD-1) treatment. Receptor source: a person aged 40 to 85 with oral cavity squamous cell carcinoma. The CDR3 runs from the conserved cysteine through the conserved F or W. D genes are given only for firm matches. The size field is filled for only some rows; it gives once, few, many or a size class.

v_call,d_call,j_call,clone_size,cdr3_aa,cdr3_nt
TRBV19,NA,TRBJ1-1,NA,CASSIGYMNTEAFF,TGTGCCAGTAGTATAGGGTACATGAACACTGAAGCTTTCTTT
TRBV11-3,NA,TRBJ2-7,few,CASSLDNAYEQYF,TGTGCCAGCAGCTTAGACAACGCCTACGAGCAGTACTTC
TRBV29-1,NA,TRBJ2-7,NA,CSVGGPSEAYEQYF,TGCAGCGTCGGGGGGCCATCCGAGGCCTACGAGCAGTACTTC
TRBV6-5,NA,TRBJ2-2,NA,CASSYRLQRDTGELFF,TGTGCCAGCAGTTATAGGTTGCAGCGGGACACCGGGGAGCTGTTTTTT
TRBV19,NA,TRBJ2-2,NA,CASSFTGTGELFF,TGTGCCAGTAGTTTCACAGGGACCGGGGAGCTGTTTTTT
TRBV7-8,NA,TRBJ2-7,NA,CASSLARGGYEQYF,TGTGCCAGCAGCTTAGCCAGGGGTGGCTACGAGCAGTACTTC
TRBV5-1,NA,TRBJ1-6,once,CASSLAGGGAPLHF,TGCGCCAGCAGCTTGGCCGGTGGGGGGGCACCCCTCCACTTT
TRBV5-6,NA,TRBJ1-5,few,CASSRDSDQPQHF,TGTGCCAGCAGTAGGGATTCGGATCAGCCCCAGCATTTT
TRBV7-9,NA,TRBJ1-1,few,CASSVPENTEAFF,TGTGCCAGCAGCGTTCCAGAGAACACTGAAGCTTTCTTT
TRBV9,TRBD2,TRBJ2-3,NA,CASSVLDSGGAADTQYF,TGTGCCAGCAGCGTATTAGACAGCGGGGGGGCGGCGGATACGCAGTATTTT
TRBV7-8,NA,TRBJ1-2,few,CASSLEATWDGYTF,TGTGCCAGCAGCTTAGAGGCTACCTGGGATGGCTACACCTTC
TRBV28,NA,TRBJ1-6,NA,CASSPPPITTGGSPLHF,TGTGCCAGCAGTCCTCCCCCAATCACGACCGGTGGTTCACCCCTCCACTTT
TRBV10-3,TRBD2,TRBJ2-3,NA,CAILREGLYTDTQYF,TGTGCCATCCTAAGGGAGGGACTTTACACAGATACGCAGTATTTT
TRBV15,NA,TRBJ2-5,NA,CATSSETEPGETQYF,TGTGCCACCAGCAGCGAGACAGAACCAGGGGAGACCCAGTACTTC
TRBV25-1,NA,TRBJ2-1,NA,CASSEYGLGAFNEQFF,TGTGCCAGCAGTGAATACGGCCTGGGGGCCTTCAATGAGCAGTTCTTC
TRBV19,NA,TRBJ1-5,few,CASIAGTSQPQHF,TGTGCCAGTATCGCGGGGACTAGTCAGCCCCAGCATTTT
TRBV7-2,NA,TRBJ1-1,NA,CASSTQGRRNTEAFF,TGTGCCAGCAGCACCCAGGGTAGACGTAACACTGAAGCTTTCTTT
TRBV19,NA,TRBJ1-2,NA,CASSNQIYGYTF,TGTGCCAGTAGTAATCAGATCTATGGCTACACCTTC
TRBV2,NA,TRBJ1-6,NA,CASNQGRNSPLHF,TGTGCCAGCAACCAGGGGCGTAATTCACCCCTCCACTTT
TRBV10-3,TRBD1,TRBJ2-3,NA,CAISEPGQGTDTQYF,TGTGCCATCAGTGAACCGGGACAGGGGACAGATACGCAGTATTTT
TRBV10-3,NA,TRBJ2-3,NA,CAISESLFGVRDSDTQYF,TGTGCCATCAGTGAGTCTCTGTTCGGGGTCAGGGACTCAGATACGCAGTATTTT
TRBV9,NA,TRBJ2-5,NA,CASSVGPSRETQYF,TGTGCCAGCAGCGTAGGGCCTAGCCGCGAGACCCAGTACTTC
TRBV5-1,TRBD1,TRBJ2-3,NA,CASSPGPGQTADTQYF,TGCGCCAGCAGCCCAGGACCGGGACAGACAGCGGATACGCAGTATTTT
TRBV6-4,NA,TRBJ2-3,few,CASSERGRTDTQYF,TGTGCCAGCAGTGAGCGGGGGCGGACAGATACGCAGTATTTT
TRBV6-5,NA,TRBJ1-2,NA,CASTLRSWGGYGYTF,TGTGCCAGCACCCTTAGGTCTTGGGGTGGCTATGGCTACACCTTC
TRBV27,NA,TRBJ1-2,NA,CASSLSSVGGYTF,TGTGCCAGCAGTTTGTCCTCAGTGGGTGGCTACACCTTC
TRBV6-1,NA,TRBJ2-2,NA,CASSAASTGELFF,TGTGCCAGCAGTGCGGCCTCGACCGGGGAGCTGTTTTTT
TRBV15,NA,TRBJ2-5,NA,CATSSRGGLQETQYF,TGTGCCACCAGCTCCCGGGGTGGGCTCCAAGAGACCCAGTACTTC
TRBV7-9,NA,TRBJ2-5,few,CASSYGQLETQYF,TGTGCCAGCAGCTACGGACAGCTAGAGACCCAGTACTTC
TRBV15,TRBD1,TRBJ2-5,NA,CATSSERDRGETQYF,TGTGCCACCAGCAGCGAGAGAGACAGGGGCGAGACCCAGTACTTC
TRBV27,TRBD1,TRBJ1-5,once,CASSLGQGAIQPQHF,TGTGCCAGCAGTTTGGGACAGGGGGCAATTCAGCCCCAGCATTTT
TRBV18,TRBD1,TRBJ1-3,few,CASSRGTDSGNTIYF,TGTGCCAGCTCGCGGGGGACAGACTCTGGAAACACCATATATTTT
TRBV6-6,NA,TRBJ2-7,NA,CASSYSEGTYEQYF,TGTGCCAGCAGTTACTCGGAGGGTACCTACGAGCAGTACTTC
TRBV30,NA,TRBJ2-7,NA,CAWASNYEQYF,TGTGCCTGGGCTAGCAACTACGAGCAGTACTTC
TRBV14,NA,TRBJ1-2,NA,CASSYRAESHMNIHTF,TGTGCCAGCAGCTACCGAGCCGAAAGCCACATGAATATCCACACCTTC
TRBV7-9,NA,TRBJ1-4,NA,CASSFLGLGEKLFF,TGTGCCAGCAGCTTTCTGGGTCTTGGGGAAAAACTGTTTTTT
TRBV7-2,TRBD1,TRBJ1-2,NA,CASSPGEGQGGYGYTF,TGTGCCAGCAGCCCCGGTGAGGGACAGGGTGGCTATGGCTACACCTTC
TRBV5-6,TRBD1,TRBJ1-5,NA,CASSLAGRGPSQPQHF,TGTGCCAGCAGCTTGGCGGGCAGGGGGCCAAGTCAGCCCCAGCATTTT
TRBV4-3,NA,TRBJ2-1,once,CASSWDFSSYNEQFF,TGCGCCAGCAGCTGGGATTTTAGCTCCTACAATGAGCAGTTCTTC